The 7 T cell receptor beta chains below all came from one sample that was sequenced in a study of CD8 T cells in ankylosing spondylitis. One entry per CDR3 protein, called by TCRdb with MiXCR from the 5' RACE reads. The sample includes 350,000 or so distinct CDR3 sequences, approximately 15% of them seen just once. Sequencing used blood, either unsorted or a sorted T cell fraction (not recorded which). The receptors were gathered from a male donor with ankylosing spondylitis or in good health (not recorded which).

This clonotype has just a few counts. V is TRBV11-2 and J is TRBJ1-2, with 8 positions matching TRBD1. This CDR3 is built from 15 residues. Unmatched junction bases numbered 6, after V lost 1 base and J lost 5 bases. The germline V gene has CDR1 SGHAT and CDR2 FQNNGV. For the CDR3, the DNA is TGTGCCAGCAGCTTAGTGGCAGGGGGCCGGTATGGCTACACCTTC. It is translated as CASSLVAGGRYGYTF.

This clonotype was observed a handful of times. V usage is TRBV11-2 and J usage is TRBJ2-6; no clear D gene. The CDR3 consists of 18 residues. Looked up from germline, CDR1 is SGHAT and CDR2 is FQNNGV. Trimming shortened V by 1 base and J by 0 bases, and 13 bases separated the two germline ends. The CDR3 DNA sequence: TGTGCCAGCAGCTTAGTTTGGTCGAGTGTCTCTGGGGCCAACGTCCTGACTTTC. It is translated as CASSLVWSSVSGANVLTF.

Many counts were recorded for this clonotype. The chain joins TRBV4-2 to TRBJ1-2, with 8 bases fitting TRBD1. Germline V gene sequence: CDR1 LGHNA, CDR2 YNFKEQ. V lost 5 bases and J lost 3; bases outside the gene matches: 5. The CDR3 length is 14 residues. This CDR3 reads CASSYDRGDYGYTF. The CDR3 bases are TGTGCCAGCAGCTATGACAGGGGAGACTATGGCTACACCTTC.

This chain links TRBV7-6 with TRBJ2-5, with unresolved D. This CDR3 comprises 12 residues. V was trimmed by 5 bases and J by 7 bases, leaving 11 bases between them. Germline loops: CDR1 SGHVS, CDR2 FNYEAQ. CDR3 amino acids: CASSPSLGTQYF. Written as DNA, the CDR3 is TGTGCCAGCAGCCCCTCATTGGGGACCCAGTACTTC.

The rearrangement joins TRBV29-1 to TRBJ2-7, with no clear D. Trimming took 0 bases from V and 2 from J, leaving 14 bases between them. There are 15 residues in the CDR3. CDR1 is SQVTM and CDR2 is ANQGSEA in the germline V gene. CDR3 DNA sequence: TGCAGCGTTGAAGATGGCGGACGGCCCACCTACGAGCAGTACTTC. It encodes CSVEDGGRPTYEQYF.

This clonotype showed up just a few times. This chain joins TRBV29-1 and TRBJ2-1; D not certain. Germline CDR1 SQVTM, CDR2 ANQGSEA. This CDR3 is 12 amino acids long. The V end lost 8 bases, the J end lost 6 bases, and 14 bases lay between the germline ends. CDR3 sequence (DNA): TGCAGCTCCCCCACTTTAGTCAATGAGCAGTTCTTC. Encoded protein: CSSPTLVNEQFF.

The chain uses TRBV11-1 and TRBJ2-4; D tentatively fits TRBD1 or TRBD2 (5 bases each). V dropped 5 bases and J dropped 1 base, with 21 bases sitting between them. The CDR3 totals 18 residues. The germline V gene encodes CDR1 SGHAT and CDR2 FQDESV (reference sequence). CDR3 loop: CASSPGTAPILAKNIQYF. The CDR3 region has the DNA TGTGCCAGCAGCCCGGGGACGGCCCCCATTCTTGCCAAAAACATTCAGTACTTC.